The entry that follows covers one TCR beta chain sequence. The data stem from a study of blood T cell repertoires in COVID-19. Across the whole study: Material from acute and convalescent COVID-19 was sourced from the United States, Italy and Spain. T cells, B-cell-depleted T cells, or PBMCs supplied cDNA or gDNA.

This CDR3 comprises 14 residues. How the authors handled the data: From reference gene primer amplification, estimates of nucleated cell counts were derived. Sequenced by immunoSEQ multiplex PCR; TCRdb stores in-frame clones only, minus some. Clone size and V and J calls were adopted from that table, with D and trimming inferred from the DNA. Here the sample spans approximately 110,000 clones, 80% to 90% being singletons. The chain combines TRBV7-5 with TRBJ1-3; the table assigns TRBD1, which was not confirmed against the DNA. TRBV7-5 is designated a pseudogene. The origin of this receptor is a man aged 40-50 years with acute or convalescent COVID-19. Sequencing was carried out using peripheral blood. CDR3 amino acids: CARSPRQGRNTIYF. The CDR3 DNA sequence: TGTGCCAGAAGCCCTCGACAGGGGAGAAACACCATATATTTT.